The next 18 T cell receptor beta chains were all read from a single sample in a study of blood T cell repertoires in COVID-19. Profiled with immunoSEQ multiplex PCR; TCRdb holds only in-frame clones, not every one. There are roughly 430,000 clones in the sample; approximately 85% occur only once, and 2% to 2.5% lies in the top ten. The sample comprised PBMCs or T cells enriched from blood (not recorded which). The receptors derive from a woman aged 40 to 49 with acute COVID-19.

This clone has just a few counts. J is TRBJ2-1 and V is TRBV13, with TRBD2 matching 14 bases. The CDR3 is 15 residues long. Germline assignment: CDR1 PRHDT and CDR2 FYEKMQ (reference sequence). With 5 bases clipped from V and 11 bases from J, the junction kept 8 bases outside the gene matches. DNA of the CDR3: TGTGCCAGCAGCCCTGGGACTAGCGGGGGAGCCAAGCAGTTCTTC. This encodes CASSPGTSGGAKQFF.

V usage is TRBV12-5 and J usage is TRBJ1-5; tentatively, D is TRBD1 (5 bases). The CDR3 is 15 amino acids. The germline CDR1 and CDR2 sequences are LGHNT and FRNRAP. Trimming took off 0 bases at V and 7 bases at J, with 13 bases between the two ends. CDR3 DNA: TGTGCTAGTGGTTTGGTACGGAGGGGAGGCCAGCCCCAGCATTTT. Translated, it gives CASGLVRRGGQPQHF.

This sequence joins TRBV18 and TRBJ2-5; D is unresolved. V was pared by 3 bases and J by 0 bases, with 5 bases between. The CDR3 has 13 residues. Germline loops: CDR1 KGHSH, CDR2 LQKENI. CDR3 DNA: TGTGCCAGCTCACCCAACTACCAAGAGACCCAGTACTTC. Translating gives CASSPNYQETQYF.

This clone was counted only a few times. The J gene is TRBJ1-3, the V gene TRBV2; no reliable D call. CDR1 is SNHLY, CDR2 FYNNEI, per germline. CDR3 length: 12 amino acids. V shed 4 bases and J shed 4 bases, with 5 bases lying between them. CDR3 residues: CASSGEGNTIYF. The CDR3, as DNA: TGTGCCAGCAGTGGAGAGGGAAACACCATATATTTT.

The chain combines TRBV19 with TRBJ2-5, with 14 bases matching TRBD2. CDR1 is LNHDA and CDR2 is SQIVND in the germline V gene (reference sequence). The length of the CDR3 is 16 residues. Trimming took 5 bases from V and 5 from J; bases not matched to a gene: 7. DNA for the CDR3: TGTGCCAGTAGTCTCGGACTAGCGGGGGGCGGGGAGACCCAGTACTTC. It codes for CASSLGLAGGGETQYF.

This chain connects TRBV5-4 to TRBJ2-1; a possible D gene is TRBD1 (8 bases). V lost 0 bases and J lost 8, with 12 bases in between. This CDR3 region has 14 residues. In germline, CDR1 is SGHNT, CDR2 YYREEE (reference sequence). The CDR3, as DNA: TGTGCCAGCAGCTTGGGGACAGGGAGGGATGAGCAGTTCTTC. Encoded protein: CASSLGTGRDEQFF.

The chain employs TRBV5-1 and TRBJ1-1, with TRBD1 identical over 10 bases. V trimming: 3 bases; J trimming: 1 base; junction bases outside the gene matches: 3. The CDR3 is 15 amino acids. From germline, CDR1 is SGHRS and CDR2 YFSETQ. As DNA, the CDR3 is TGCGCCAGCAGCTCGACAGGGGGCTCGAACACTGAAGCTTTCTTT. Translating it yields CASSSTGGSNTEAFF. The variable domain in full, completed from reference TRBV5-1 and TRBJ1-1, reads KAGVTQTPRYLIKTRGQQVTLSCSPISGHRSVSWYQQTPGQGLQFLFEYFSETQRNKGNFPGRFSGRQFSNSRSEMNVSTLELGDSALYLCASSSTGGSNTEAFFGQGTRLTVV.

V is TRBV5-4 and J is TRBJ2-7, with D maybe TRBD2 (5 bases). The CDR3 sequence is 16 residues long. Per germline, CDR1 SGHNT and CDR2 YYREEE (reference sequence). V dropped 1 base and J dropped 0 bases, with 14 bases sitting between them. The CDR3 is CASSLRYGKYSYEQYF. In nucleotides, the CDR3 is TGTGCCAGCAGCTTGCGGTACGGGAAATACTCCTACGAGCAGTACTTC.

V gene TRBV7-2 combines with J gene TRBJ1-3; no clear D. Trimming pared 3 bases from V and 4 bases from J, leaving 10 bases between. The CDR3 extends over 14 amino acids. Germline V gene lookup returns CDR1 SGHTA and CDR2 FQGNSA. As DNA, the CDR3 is TGTGCCAGCAGCTTGGCAGCGGCGGGAAACACCATATATTTT. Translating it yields CASSLAAAGNTIYF.

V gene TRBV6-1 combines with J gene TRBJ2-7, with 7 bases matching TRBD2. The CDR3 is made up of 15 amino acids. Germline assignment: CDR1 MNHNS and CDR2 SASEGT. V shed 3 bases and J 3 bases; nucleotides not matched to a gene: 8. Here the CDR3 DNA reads TGTGCCAGCAGTGATCCCGGGGAGGGAGACTACGAGCAGTACTTC. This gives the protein CASSDPGEGDYEQYF.

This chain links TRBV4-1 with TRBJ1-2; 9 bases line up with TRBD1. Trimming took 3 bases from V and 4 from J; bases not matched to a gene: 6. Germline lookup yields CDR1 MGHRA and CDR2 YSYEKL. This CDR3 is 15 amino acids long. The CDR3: CASSHQPGQGYGYTF. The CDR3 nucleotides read TGCGCCAGCAGCCACCAACCGGGACAGGGCTATGGCTACACCTTC.

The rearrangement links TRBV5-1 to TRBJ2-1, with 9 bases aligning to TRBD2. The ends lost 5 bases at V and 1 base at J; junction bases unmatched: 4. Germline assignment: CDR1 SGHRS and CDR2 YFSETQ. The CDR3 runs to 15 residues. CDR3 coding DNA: TGCGCCAGCAGGCCGGGACTAGCATCCTACAATGAGCAGTTCTTC. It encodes CASRPGLASYNEQFF.

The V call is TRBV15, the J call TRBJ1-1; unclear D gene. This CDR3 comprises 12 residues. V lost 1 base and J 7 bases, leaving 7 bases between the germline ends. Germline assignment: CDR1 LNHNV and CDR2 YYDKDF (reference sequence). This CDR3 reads CATSRVQVEAFF. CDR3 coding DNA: TGTGCCACCAGCAGAGTACAAGTTGAAGCTTTCTTT.

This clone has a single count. For the CDR3, the DNA is TGTGCCACCAGCAGAGATCCCCGGGACGAGCAGTACTTC. Translation: CATSRDPRDEQYF. The chain recombines TRBV15 with TRBJ2-7; D call uncertain. V was cut by 0 bases and J by 5 bases, with 8 bases left in between. The CDR3 is made up of 13 amino acids. Looked up from germline, CDR1 is LNHNV and CDR2 is YYDKDF (reference sequence).

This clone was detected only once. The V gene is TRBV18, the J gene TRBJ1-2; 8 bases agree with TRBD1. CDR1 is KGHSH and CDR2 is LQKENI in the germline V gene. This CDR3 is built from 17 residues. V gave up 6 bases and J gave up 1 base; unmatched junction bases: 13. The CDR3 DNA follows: TGTGCCAGCTCCGATAAGGACAGGGCCTTCAGTAACTATGGCTACACCTTC. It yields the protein CASSDKDRAFSNYGYTF.

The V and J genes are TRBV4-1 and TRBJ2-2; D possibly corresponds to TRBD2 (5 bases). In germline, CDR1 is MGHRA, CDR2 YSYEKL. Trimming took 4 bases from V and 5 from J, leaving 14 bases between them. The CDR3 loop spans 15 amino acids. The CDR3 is CASSLRTDFTGELFF. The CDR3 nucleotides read TGCGCCAGCAGCCTCCGGACTGACTTTACCGGGGAGCTGTTTTTT.

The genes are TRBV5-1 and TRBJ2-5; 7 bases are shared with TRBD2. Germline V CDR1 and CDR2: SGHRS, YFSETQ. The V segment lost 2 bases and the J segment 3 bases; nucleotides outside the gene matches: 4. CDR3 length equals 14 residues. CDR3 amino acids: CASSFTGTKETQYF. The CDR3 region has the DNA TGCGCCAGCAGCTTTACCGGGACTAAAGAGACCCAGTACTTC.

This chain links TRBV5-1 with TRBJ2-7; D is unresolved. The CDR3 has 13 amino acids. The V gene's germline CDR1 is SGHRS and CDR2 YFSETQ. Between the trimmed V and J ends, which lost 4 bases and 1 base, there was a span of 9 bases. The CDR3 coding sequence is TGCGCCAGCAGCCAAGCTCGATCCTACGAGCAGTACTTC. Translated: CASSQARSYEQYF.